What follows are 14 T cell receptor beta chains derived from one specimen sequenced in a study of Graves' ophthalmopathy and Graves' hyperthyroidism. Researchers took RNA transcripts and amplified TCR beta CDR3 regions from them. Second-round multiplex PCR came after first-round RT-PCR with HTBI primers. TCRdb re-derived calls from the multiplex PCR reads in MiXCR, one entry per CDR3 protein. The table shows approximately 480,000 distinct CDR3 sequences, with approximately 15% occurring only once. Sequences were obtained from blood. The receptors originated from a woman under 40 with Graves' ophthalmopathy.

This clonotype was seen ten or more times. CDR3: CSARFLEPGQGAHEQYF. CDR3 sequence (DNA): TGCAGTGCTAGGTTCCTAGAACCGGGACAGGGGGCCCACGAGCAGTACTTC. V is TRBV20-1 and J is TRBJ2-7, with 12 bases that match TRBD1. Trimming at V came to 3 bases and at J to 5 bases, leaving 14 bases not matched to a gene. Germline lookup yields CDR1 DFQATT and CDR2 SNEGSKA (reference sequence). This CDR3 spans 17 amino acids.

The chain joins TRBV2 to TRBJ2-7; D is uncertain. Germline lookup yields CDR1 SNHLY and CDR2 FYNNEI. Trimming took off 6 bases at V and 2 bases at J, with 11 bases between the two ends. The CDR3 runs 13 residues. The CDR3 sequence is CASRSGETYEQYF. As DNA, the CDR3 is TGTGCCAGCAGGTCCGGAGAAACCTACGAGCAGTACTTC.

This clonotype was observed at least ten times. The chain uses TRBV10-3 and TRBJ2-5, with D unclear. The CDR3 has 12 amino acids. V lost 8 bases, J lost 4 bases, and 11 bases lay in between. CDR1 and CDR2 (germline): ENHRY, SYGVKD. The CDR3 spells CAIRDVGETQYF. CDR3 sequence (DNA): TGTGCCATCCGCGACGTGGGAGAGACCCAGTACTTC.

This clonotype was counted ten times or more. V is TRBV5-1 and J is TRBJ1-2; TRBD1 aligns across 9 bases. The CDR3 length is 15 residues. Per germline, CDR1 SGHRS and CDR2 YFSETQ. Trimming removed 4 bases from V and 4 bases from J; junction bases left unmatched: 8. The CDR3 loop is CASSPGDRVAYGYTF. The CDR3, as DNA: TGCGCCAGCAGCCCGGGGGACAGGGTTGCCTATGGCTACACCTTC.

This clonotype showed up many times. This chain joins TRBV2 and TRBJ2-2; D call uncertain. Looked up from germline, CDR1 is SNHLY and CDR2 is FYNNEI. V lost 10 bases to trimming and J lost 2 bases, with 14 bases between them. The CDR3 extends over 14 amino acids. CDR3 nucleotides: TGTGCCACAGCCTTCGGCCGTAACACCGGGGAGCTGTTTTTT. Translating it yields CATAFGRNTGELFF.

The chain recombines TRBV5-1 with TRBJ1-1; the match to TRBD1 covers 7 bases. Germline V CDR1 and CDR2: SGHRS, YFSETQ. V shed 4 bases and J 1 base; nucleotides not matched to a gene: 4. The CDR3 contains 14 residues. CDR3 region: CASSVQGGNTEAFF. CDR3 DNA sequence: TGCGCCAGCAGCGTCCAGGGGGGGAACACTGAAGCTTTCTTT.

This clonotype was detected ten times or more. This chain links TRBV11-2 with TRBJ1-6; D remains unclear. The V end lost 1 base, the J end lost 4 bases, and 5 bases lay between the germline ends. This CDR3 is 14 amino acids long. Per the germline V gene, CDR1 is SGHAT and CDR2 is FQNNGV. In DNA, the CDR3 is TGTGCCAGCAGCTTAGTACCGTATAATTCACCCCTCCACTTT. Translated, it gives CASSLVPYNSPLHF.

This clonotype was counted at least ten times. V is TRBV11-2 and J is TRBJ1-3, with D possibly being TRBD1 (6 bases). This CDR3 region has 18 residues. V was clipped by 5 bases and J by 0 bases, with 20 bases between them. Germline-derived CDR1 and CDR2 are SGHAT and FQNNGV. The CDR3 here is CASSLRAPQGNSGNTIYF. The CDR3 DNA sequence: TGTGCCAGCAGCCTCCGGGCGCCGCAGGGGAACTCTGGAAACACCATATATTTT. The whole variable domain, filled in from reference TRBV11-2 and TRBJ1-3, reads EAGVAQSPRYKIIEKRQSVAFWCNPISGHATLYWYQQILGQGPKLLIQFQNNGVVDDSQLPKDRFSAERLKGVDSTLKIQPAKLEDSAVYLCASSLRAPQGNSGNTIYFGEGSWLTVV.

The chain carries TRBV4-2 and TRBJ2-7; 12 bases map to TRBD2. The germline V gene has CDR1 LGHNA and CDR2 YNFKEQ. J lost 6 bases, V lost 0 bases, and 3 bases had no gene match. CDR3 length equals 15 residues. For the CDR3, the DNA is TGTGCCAGCAGCCAAGATCTAGCGGGAGGGGGCGAGCAGTACTTC. Protein product: CASSQDLAGGGEQYF.

This clonotype has at least ten counts. The chain links TRBV29-1 to TRBJ1-1, with a weak D call TRBD1 (5 bases). The CDR3 is made up of 15 amino acids. Germline values: CDR1 SQVTM, CDR2 ANQGSEA. Trimming took 4 bases from V and 0 from J, leaving 15 bases between them. CDR3 loop: CSVGVRGRLNTEAFF. CDR3 in DNA: TGCAGCGTTGGGGTCCGGGGCAGATTGAACACTGAAGCTTTCTTT.

The table lists this clonotype with many counts. CDR3 region: CASSPSGRYYEQYF. CDR3 nucleotides: TGTGCCAGCAGTCCCTCCGGGAGATACTACGAGCAGTACTTC. The rearrangement uses TRBV28 and TRBJ2-7, with D possibly being TRBD2 (6 bases). Germline loops: CDR1 MDHEN, CDR2 SYDVKM. CDR3 length: 14 amino acids. Between the trimmed V and J ends, which lost 5 bases and 3 bases, there was a span of 14 bases.

CDR3 in DNA: TGTGCCAGCAGTTCCCCCGGGGAAACAGAGACCCAGTACTTC. Protein sequence: CASSSPGETETQYF. The rearrangement joins TRBV27 to TRBJ2-5; TRBD2 is a possible D gene (5 bases). Germline V gene sequence: CDR1 MNHEY, CDR2 SMNVEV (reference sequence). The CDR3 sequence is 14 residues long. V was trimmed by 4 bases and J by 4 bases, leaving 13 bases between them.

The chain combines TRBV20-1 with TRBJ2-7; D unclear. Germline V gene data show CDR1 as DFQATT and CDR2 as SNEGSKA (reference sequence). The length of the CDR3 is 14 residues. V dropped 6 bases and J dropped 5 bases, with 20 bases sitting between them. CDR3 sequence: CSAFQASGFNEQYF. In DNA, the CDR3 is TGCAGTGCCTTTCAGGCTTCGGGTTTCAACGAGCAGTACTTC.

This rearrangement joins TRBV5-5 to TRBJ2-7, with 7 bases lining up with TRBD2. Per the germline V gene, CDR1 is SGHKS and CDR2 is YYEKEE (reference sequence). J gave up 5 bases and V 4 bases, and 9 bases lay outside the gene matches. This CDR3 contains 14 residues. CDR3: CASSVRGDLHEQYV. In DNA form, the CDR3 reads TGTGCCAGCAGCGTCCGGGGGGATCTCCACGAGCAGTACGTC.